The clone carrying this T cell receptor (beta chain) has more than one count but fewer than ten. As yet, its antigen is unknown. The sample comes from a study of T-cell memory formation after mild COVID-19. For the study at large: Across donors, TCR clusters were largely donor specific. Broader study findings: CD4+ contracting clones were found mainly in CM and EM, and CD8+ ones in EMRA. Whether day 37 second-wave clones are SARS-CoV-2-specific was not confirmed. CD4/CD8 balance held among clones contracting day 15 to 85, and later expanders leaned CD4+.

Between the trimmed V and J ends, which lost 1 base and 1 base, there was a span of 9 bases. Looked up from germline, CDR1 is SGHRS and CDR2 is YFSETQ. This CDR3 comprises 15 residues. TCRdb analysed the 5' RACE reads with MiXCR anew, one entry per CDR3 protein. This table holds 270,000 or so distinct CDR3 sequences, 16% found once. The sequence was collected from a young man who had mild COVID-19 (a few samples of this study predate the infection). Cell type and time point are not known. Sequencing was carried out using PBMCs or a T cell subset sorted from them (not recorded which). This rearrangement joins TRBV5-1 to TRBJ2-1; D is ambiguous. In DNA, the CDR3 is TGCGCCAGCAGCTTGTTGCCAGGATCCTACAATGAGCAGTTCTTC. Its translation: CASSLLPGSYNEQFF.